This passage covers 22 T cell receptor beta chains from one sample sequenced in a study of cytomegalovirus exposure and HLA in healthy donors. The PCR employed 60 Vbeta primers together with 13 Jbeta primers. This table comes from immunoSEQ multiplex PCR, and its TCRdb copy is limited to in-frame clones, with some not included. The table lists a few hundred thousand clones, approximately 78% of them singletons, with about 3.1% in the top ten. Sequenced input: PBMCs. The receptors stem from a man aged 30-40 years in good health and CMV-seronegative.

This rearrangement joins TRBV19 to TRBJ2-7, with 9 bases matching TRBD1. This CDR3 has 17 residues. Losses at the gene ends were 0 bases for V and 4 bases for J; bases not matched to a gene: 10. In germline, CDR1 is LNHDA, CDR2 SQIVND (reference sequence). The CDR3 loop reads CASSIDPGTGSYYEQYF. CDR3 coding DNA: TGTGCCAGTAGTATAGATCCCGGGACAGGGTCTTATTACGAGCAGTACTTC.

There are a few counts of this clone. The gene calls are TRBV6-1 and TRBJ2-2; D gene ambiguous. This CDR3 comprises 13 residues. Germline V gene lookup returns CDR1 MNHNS and CDR2 SASEGT. V was trimmed by 8 bases and J by 6 bases, leaving 13 bases between them. The CDR3 DNA reads as TGTGCCAGCCCAGGTCCGGTCCCCGGGGAGCTGTTTTTT. As protein: CASPGPVPGELFF.

This chain connects TRBV7-2 to TRBJ1-1, with D possibly TRBD1 on 6 matching bases. The CDR3 runs to 14 residues. The ends were cut back, 5 bases at V and 1 base at J, with 11 bases in the middle. Germline loops: CDR1 SGHTA, CDR2 FQGNSA. CDR3 DNA: TGTGCCAGCAGCCCCCTGACAGGGAACACTGAAGCTTTCTTT. Protein: CASSPLTGNTEAFF. The whole variable domain, remainder taken from reference TRBV7-2 and TRBJ1-1, is GAGVSQSPSNKVTEKGKDVELRCDPISGHTALYWYRQSLGQGLEFLIYFQGNSAPDKSGLPSDRFSAERTGGSVSTLTIQRTQQEDSAVYLCASSPLTGNTEAFFGQGTRLTVV.

The V call is TRBV9, the J call TRBJ1-1; 8 bases align to TRBD1. V gave up 3 bases and J gave up 10 bases; unmatched junction bases: 32. Germline CDR1 and CDR2: SGDLS and YYNGEE. The CDR3 is made up of 21 amino acids. CDR3 in DNA: TGTGCCAGCAGCGATCTCAGGGGGCGGGGGCTGCCGAAGGACGGCCGTCTGGGAGCTTTCTTT. Translating it yields CASSDLRGRGLPKDGRLGAFF.

The chain recombines TRBV19 with TRBJ2-1, with a weak D call TRBD1 (6 bases). CDR3 length: 16 amino acids. Germline assignment: CDR1 LNHDA and CDR2 SQIVND (reference sequence). Trimming stripped 4 bases from V and 4 bases from J, with 17 bases between. The CDR3 spells CASSTTGTRVYNEQFF. CDR3 sequence (DNA): TGTGCCAGTAGTACAACCGGGACACGAGTATACAATGAGCAGTTCTTC.

The V and J genes are TRBV2 and TRBJ1-2; TRBD1 aligns across 7 bases. Germline V gene sequence: CDR1 SNHLY, CDR2 FYNNEI. Trimming removed 6 bases from V and 4 bases from J; junction bases left unmatched: 8. This CDR3 is built from 14 residues. CDR3 sequence reads: CASRPGQASYGYTF. The CDR3, as DNA: TGTGCCAGCAGGCCCGGACAGGCCAGCTATGGCTACACCTTC.

There are a few counts of this clone. This chain uses TRBV29-1 with TRBJ2-3, with TRBD2 matching 8 bases. This CDR3 region has 14 residues. Trimming took 6 bases from V and 0 from J; bases not matched to a gene: 5. Germline lookup yields CDR1 SQVTM and CDR2 ANQGSEA. CDR3: CSVGKRGSTDTQYF. The CDR3 bases are TGCAGCGTGGGGAAGCGGGGGAGCACAGATACGCAGTATTTT.

This clone was seen only a few times. The chain combines TRBV28 with TRBJ1-5, with a tentative D call TRBD1 (6 bases). The germline gives CDR1 MDHEN, CDR2 SYDVKM. V lost 4 bases and J 0 bases, leaving 16 bases between the germline ends. CDR3 length: 17 residues. The DNA of the CDR3 is TGTGCCAGCAGTTCCTCCCGGACAGTTTATAGCAATCAGCCCCAGCATTTT. The encoded protein is CASSSSRTVYSNQPQHF.

The rearrangement joins TRBV27 to TRBJ2-7, with a tentative D call TRBD1 (7 bases). V was pared by 5 bases and J by 4 bases, with 12 bases between. The CDR3 runs 13 residues. Germline V gene lookup returns CDR1 MNHEY and CDR2 SMNVEV (reference sequence). This chain's CDR3 is CASSNPGGYEQYF. CDR3 DNA: TGTGCCAGCAGTAATCCAGGGGGGTACGAGCAGTACTTC.

The rearrangement uses TRBV27 and TRBJ2-5; TRBD2 is a possible D gene (5 bases). The CDR3 runs 13 residues. Germline CDR1 is MNHEY and CDR2 is SMNVEV (reference sequence). Trimming removed 6 bases from V and 0 bases from J, with 8 bases in between. DNA for the CDR3: TGTGCCAGCAGGGACTGGCACCAAGAGACCCAGTACTTC. Its protein is CASRDWHQETQYF.

The chain has TRBV28 and TRBJ2-7; D unresolved. This CDR3 contains 13 residues. Trimming took 8 bases from V and 0 from J, leaving 11 bases between them. Per the germline V gene, CDR1 is MDHEN and CDR2 is SYDVKM. CDR3: CASQALSSYEQYF. CDR3 DNA: TGTGCCAGCCAGGCCCTGAGCTCCTACGAGCAGTACTTC.

V is TRBV5-1 and J is TRBJ1-6; TRBD1 matches at 7 bases. The germline V gene encodes CDR1 SGHRS and CDR2 YFSETQ. The J segment lost 5 bases and the V segment lost 4 bases, leaving 6 bases of the junction unmatched. This CDR3 spans 15 amino acids. The CDR3 here is CASSREGANNSPLHF. CDR3 bases: TGCGCCAGCAGCCGGGAGGGGGCCAATAATTCACCCCTCCACTTT.

The rearrangement uses TRBV28 and TRBJ1-5; a weak D match, TRBD1 (5 bases). From germline, CDR1 is MDHEN and CDR2 SYDVKM. Trimming removed 5 bases at V and 6 bases at J, with 14 bases between. The CDR3 sequence is 14 residues long. The CDR3 loop reads CASSPVRASQPQHF. CDR3 DNA sequence: TGTGCCAGCAGTCCCGTCAGGGCAAGTCAGCCCCAGCATTTT.

The rearrangement links TRBV9 to TRBJ2-5; TRBD1 matches at 7 bases. Per germline, CDR1 SGDLS and CDR2 YYNGEE. V dropped 3 bases and J dropped 2; count of bases not matched to a gene: 7. The CDR3 length is 15 residues. CDR3 sequence reads: CASSATGTKQETQYF. The CDR3, as DNA: TGTGCCAGCAGCGCGACAGGGACCAAACAAGAGACCCAGTACTTC.

The chain employs TRBV7-2 and TRBJ1-1; 11 positions match TRBD1. The V and J ends lost 3 bases and 9 bases, in that order; junction bases with no gene match: 0. Per germline, CDR1 SGHTA and CDR2 FQGNSA. The CDR3 consists of 12 residues. The CDR3 DNA follows: TGTGCCAGCAGCTTGGACAGGGGGCAAGCTTTCTTT. Translated, it gives CASSLDRGQAFF.

The gene calls are TRBV18 and TRBJ2-7, with TRBD1 matching 7 bases. Trimming took 3 bases from V and 0 from J; bases not matched to a gene: 8. The germline V gene has CDR1 KGHSH and CDR2 LQKENI. The length of the CDR3 is 16 residues. CDR3 sequence (DNA): TGTGCCAGCTCACCTAAAGACAGGGCATACTCCTACGAGCAGTACTTC. This gives the protein CASSPKDRAYSYEQYF.

V usage is TRBV6-5 and J usage is TRBJ1-2; D is undetermined. Germline V CDR1 and CDR2: MNHEY, SVGAGI. The CDR3 sequence is 12 residues long. The V end was cut by 4 bases, the J end by 6 bases, with 9 bases between. The DNA for the CDR3 is TGTGCCAGCAGTTCGACGGGAGATGGCTACACCTTC. Translation gives CASSSTGDGYTF.

The chain has TRBV11-2 and TRBJ2-3; 8 positions agree with TRBD2. The CDR3 runs to 17 residues. V shed 1 base, J shed 4 bases, and the junction held 10 bases outside the gene matches. Germline loops: CDR1 SGHAT, CDR2 FQNNGV. Here the CDR3 DNA reads TGTGCCAGCAGCTTAGGGGTGGCGGGGGGACGACCAGATACGCAGTATTTT. It yields the protein CASSLGVAGGRPDTQYF.

This clone was seen just once. The rearrangement uses TRBV2 and TRBJ2-5, with unresolved D. Germline-derived CDR1 and CDR2 are SNHLY and FYNNEI. This CDR3 contains 11 residues. Trimming shortened V by 5 bases and J by 5 bases, and 6 bases separated the two germline ends. In DNA form, the CDR3 reads TGTGCCAGCAGTTACTGGGAGACCCAGTACTTC. Amino acid sequence: CASSYWETQYF.

The J gene is TRBJ1-2, the V gene TRBV11-2; a weak D match, TRBD1 (5 bases). This CDR3 has 13 residues. V lost 3 bases and J lost 3, with 8 bases in between. Germline assignment: CDR1 SGHAT and CDR2 FQNNGV. The CDR3 DNA reads as TGTGCCAGCAGCTTCGAACAGGACTATGGCTACACCTTC. Its translation: CASSFEQDYGYTF.

This clone appeared a few times. The genes are TRBV11-2 and TRBJ1-1; D remains ambiguous. Trimming pared 5 bases from V and 3 bases from J, leaving 10 bases between. The CDR3 is made up of 13 amino acids. Germline assignment: CDR1 SGHAT and CDR2 FQNNGV. The CDR3 reads CASSPGVYTEAFF. CDR3 coding DNA: TGTGCCAGCAGCCCCGGGGTGTACACTGAAGCTTTCTTT.

About this clone: The sample has other DNA sequences that encode this CDR3 too. The chain uses TRBV11-2 and TRBJ2-7; 9 nucleotides align to TRBD1. Germline lookup yields CDR1 SGHAT and CDR2 FQNNGV. The ends lost 1 base at V and 4 bases at J; junction bases unmatched: 5. This CDR3 has 15 amino acids. CDR3 sequence reads: CASSLGDRGSYEQYF. The CDR3 nucleotides read TGTGCCAGCAGCTTAGGTGACAGGGGGTCGTACGAGCAGTACTTC.